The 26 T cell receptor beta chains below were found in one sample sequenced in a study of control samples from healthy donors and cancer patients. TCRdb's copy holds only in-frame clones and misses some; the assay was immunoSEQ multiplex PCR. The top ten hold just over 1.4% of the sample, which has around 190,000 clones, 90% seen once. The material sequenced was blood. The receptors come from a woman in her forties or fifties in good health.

CDR3 sequence reads: CASSQRIYGYTF. For the CDR3, the DNA is TGTGCCAGCAGCCAACGTATCTATGGCTACACCTTC. J is TRBJ1-2 and V is TRBV3-1 (or the pseudogene TRBV3-2); D remains ambiguous. Germline CDR1 reads LGHDT; CDR2 reads YNNKEL (reference sequence). V gave up 2 bases and J gave up 4 bases, with 5 bases separating them. The CDR3 has 12 amino acids.

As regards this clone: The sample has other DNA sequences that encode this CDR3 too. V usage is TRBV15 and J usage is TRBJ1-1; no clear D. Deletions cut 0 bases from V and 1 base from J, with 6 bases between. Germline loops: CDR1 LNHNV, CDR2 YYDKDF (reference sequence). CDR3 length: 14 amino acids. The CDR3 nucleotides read TGTGCCACCAGCAGAGACCGGGGGAACACTGAAGCTTTCTTT. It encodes CATSRDRGNTEAFF.

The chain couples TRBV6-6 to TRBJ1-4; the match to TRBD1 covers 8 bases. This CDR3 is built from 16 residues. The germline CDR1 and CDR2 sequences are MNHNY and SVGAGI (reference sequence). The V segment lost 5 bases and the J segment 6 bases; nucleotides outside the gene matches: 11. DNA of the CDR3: TGTGCCAGCAGTGGTCGGACCGAGACAGGGGATGAAAAACTGTTTTTT. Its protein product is CASSGRTETGDEKLFF.

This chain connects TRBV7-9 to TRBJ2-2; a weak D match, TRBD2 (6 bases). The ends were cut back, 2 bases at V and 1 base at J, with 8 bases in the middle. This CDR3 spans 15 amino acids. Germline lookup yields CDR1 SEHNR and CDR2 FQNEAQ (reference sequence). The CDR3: CASSLFSGNTGELFF. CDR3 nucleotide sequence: TGTGCCAGCAGCTTATTTAGCGGGAACACCGGGGAGCTGTTTTTT. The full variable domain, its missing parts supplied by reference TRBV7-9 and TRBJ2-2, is DTGVSQNPRHKITKRGQNVTFRCDPISEHNRLYWYRQTLGQGPEFLTYFQNEAQLEKSRLLSDRFSAERPKGSFSTLEIQRTEQGDSAMYLCASSLFSGNTGELFFGEGSRLTVL.

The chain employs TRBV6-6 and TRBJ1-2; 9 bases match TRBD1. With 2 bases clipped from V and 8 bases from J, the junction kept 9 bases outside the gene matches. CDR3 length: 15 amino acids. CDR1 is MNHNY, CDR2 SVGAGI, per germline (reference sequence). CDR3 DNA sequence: TGTGCCAGCAGTTACGTACAGGGGGCAGTGGGCGGCTACACCTTC. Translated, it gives CASSYVQGAVGGYTF.

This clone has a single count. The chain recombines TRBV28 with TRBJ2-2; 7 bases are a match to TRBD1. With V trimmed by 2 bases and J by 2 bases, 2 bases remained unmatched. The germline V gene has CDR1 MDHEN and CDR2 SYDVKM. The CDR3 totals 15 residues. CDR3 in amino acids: CASSLGTVNTGELFF. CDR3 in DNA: TGTGCCAGCAGTTTAGGGACAGTAAACACCGGGGAGCTGTTTTTT.

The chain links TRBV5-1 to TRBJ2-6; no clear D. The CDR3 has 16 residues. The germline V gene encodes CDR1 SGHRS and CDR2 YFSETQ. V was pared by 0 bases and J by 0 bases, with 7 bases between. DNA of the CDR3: TGCGCCAGCAGCTTGGCCCATCACTCTGGGGCCAACGTCCTGACTTTC. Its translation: CASSLAHHSGANVLTF.

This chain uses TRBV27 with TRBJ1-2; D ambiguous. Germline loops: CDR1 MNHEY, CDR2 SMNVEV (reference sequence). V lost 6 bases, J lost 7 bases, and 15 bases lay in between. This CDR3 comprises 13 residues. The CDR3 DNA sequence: TGTGCCAGCAGCTCGCGGGCCCCGGTTGGCTACACCTTC. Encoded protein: CASSSRAPVGYTF.

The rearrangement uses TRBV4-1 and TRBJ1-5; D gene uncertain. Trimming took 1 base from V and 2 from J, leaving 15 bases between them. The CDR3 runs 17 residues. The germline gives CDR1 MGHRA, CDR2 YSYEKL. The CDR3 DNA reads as TGCGCCAGCAGCCAAGGGGCCGGCAGGAGACGCAATCAGCCCCAGCATTTT. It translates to CASSQGAGRRRNQPQHF.

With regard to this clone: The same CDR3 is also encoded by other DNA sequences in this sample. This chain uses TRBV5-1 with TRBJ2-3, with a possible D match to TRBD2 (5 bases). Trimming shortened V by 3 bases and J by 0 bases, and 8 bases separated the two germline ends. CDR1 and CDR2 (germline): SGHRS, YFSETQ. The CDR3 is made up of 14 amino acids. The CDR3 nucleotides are TGCGCCAGCAGCTCCGGACTTAGCACAGATACGCAGTATTTT. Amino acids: CASSSGLSTDTQYF.

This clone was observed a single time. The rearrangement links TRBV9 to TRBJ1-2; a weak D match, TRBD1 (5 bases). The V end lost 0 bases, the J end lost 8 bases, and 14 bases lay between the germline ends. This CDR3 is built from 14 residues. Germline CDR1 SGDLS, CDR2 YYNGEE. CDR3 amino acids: CASSVDPGDSGYTF. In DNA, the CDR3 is TGTGCCAGCAGCGTAGATCCGGGGGATAGCGGCTACACCTTC. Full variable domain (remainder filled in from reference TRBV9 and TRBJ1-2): DSGVTQTPKHLITATGQRVTLRCSPRSGDLSVYWYQQSLDQGLQFLIQYYNGEERAKGNILERFSAQQFPDLHSELNLSSLELGDSALYFCASSVDPGDSGYTFGSGTRLTVV.

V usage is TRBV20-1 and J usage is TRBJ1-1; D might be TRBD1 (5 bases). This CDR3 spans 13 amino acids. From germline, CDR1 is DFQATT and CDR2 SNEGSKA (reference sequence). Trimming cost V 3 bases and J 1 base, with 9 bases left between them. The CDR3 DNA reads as TGCAGTGCTAGTTCGCAGGGGAACACTGAAGCTTTCTTT. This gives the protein CSASSQGNTEAFF.

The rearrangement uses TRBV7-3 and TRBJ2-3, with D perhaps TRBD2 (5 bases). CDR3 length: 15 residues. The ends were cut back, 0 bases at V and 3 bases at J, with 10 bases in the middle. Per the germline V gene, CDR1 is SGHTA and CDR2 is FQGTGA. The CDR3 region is CASSLTVRGTDTQYF. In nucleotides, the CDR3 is TGTGCCAGCAGCTTAACCGTCCGGGGAACAGATACGCAGTATTTT.

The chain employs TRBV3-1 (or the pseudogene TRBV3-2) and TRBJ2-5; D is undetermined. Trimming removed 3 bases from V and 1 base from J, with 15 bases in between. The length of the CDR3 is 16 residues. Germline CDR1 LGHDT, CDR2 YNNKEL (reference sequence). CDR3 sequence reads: CASSHVPPQAQETQYF. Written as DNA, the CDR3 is TGTGCCAGCAGCCATGTCCCTCCCCAGGCCCAAGAGACCCAGTACTTC.

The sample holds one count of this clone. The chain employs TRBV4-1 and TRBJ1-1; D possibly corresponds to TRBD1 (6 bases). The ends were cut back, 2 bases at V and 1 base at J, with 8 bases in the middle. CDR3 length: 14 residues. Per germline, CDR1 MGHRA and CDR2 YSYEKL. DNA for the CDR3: TGCGCCAGCAGCCAATGGGGGCGGAACACTGAAGCTTTCTTT. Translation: CASSQWGRNTEAFF.

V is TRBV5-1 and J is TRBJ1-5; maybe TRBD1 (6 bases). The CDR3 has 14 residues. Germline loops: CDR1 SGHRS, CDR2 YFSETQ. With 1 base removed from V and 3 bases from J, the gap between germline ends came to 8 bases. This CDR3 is CASSLSGVNQPQHF. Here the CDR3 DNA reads TGCGCCAGCAGCTTGTCAGGGGTCAATCAGCCCCAGCATTTT.

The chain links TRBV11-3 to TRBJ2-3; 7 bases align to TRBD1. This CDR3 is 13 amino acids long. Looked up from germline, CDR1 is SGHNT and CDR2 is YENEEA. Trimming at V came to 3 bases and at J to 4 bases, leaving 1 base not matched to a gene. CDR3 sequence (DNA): TGTGCCAGCAGCTTGGGACAGTCAGATACGCAGTATTTT. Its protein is CASSLGQSDTQYF.

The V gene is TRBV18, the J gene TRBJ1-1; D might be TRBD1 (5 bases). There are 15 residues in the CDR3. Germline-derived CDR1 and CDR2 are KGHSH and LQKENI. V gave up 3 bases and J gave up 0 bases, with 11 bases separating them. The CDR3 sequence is CASSPVEGLNTEAFF. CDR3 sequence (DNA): TGTGCCAGCTCACCGGTGGAGGGGTTGAACACTGAAGCTTTCTTT.

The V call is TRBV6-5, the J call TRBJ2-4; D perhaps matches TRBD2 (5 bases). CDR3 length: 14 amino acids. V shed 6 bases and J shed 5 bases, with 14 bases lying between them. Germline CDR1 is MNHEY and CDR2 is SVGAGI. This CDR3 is CASRTQAGQNIQYF. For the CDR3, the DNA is TGTGCCAGCAGGACCCAGGCGGGCCAAAACATTCAGTACTTC.

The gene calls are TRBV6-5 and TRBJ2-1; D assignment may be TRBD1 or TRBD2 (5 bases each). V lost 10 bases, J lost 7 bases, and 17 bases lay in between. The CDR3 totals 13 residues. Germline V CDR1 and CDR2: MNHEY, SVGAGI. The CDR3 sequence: CATEGTPRNEQFF. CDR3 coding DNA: TGTGCCACCGAGGGGACCCCCCGAAATGAGCAGTTCTTC.

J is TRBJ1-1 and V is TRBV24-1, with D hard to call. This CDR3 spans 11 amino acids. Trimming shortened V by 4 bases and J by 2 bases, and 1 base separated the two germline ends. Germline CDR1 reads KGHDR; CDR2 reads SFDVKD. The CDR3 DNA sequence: TGTGCCACCAGTGAAAACACTGAAGCTTTCTTT. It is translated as CATSENTEAFF.

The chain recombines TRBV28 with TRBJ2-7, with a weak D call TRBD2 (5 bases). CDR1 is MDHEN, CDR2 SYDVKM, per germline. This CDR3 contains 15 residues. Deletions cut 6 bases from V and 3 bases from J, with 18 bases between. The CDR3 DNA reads TGTGCCAGCAGCCCAACCGACGGGGTCTTCTACGAGCAGTACTTC. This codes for CASSPTDGVFYEQYF.

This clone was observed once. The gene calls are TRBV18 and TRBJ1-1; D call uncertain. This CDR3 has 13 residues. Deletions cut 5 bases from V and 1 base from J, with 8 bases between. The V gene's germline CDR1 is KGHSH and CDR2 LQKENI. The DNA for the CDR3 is TGTGCCAGCTCATTACAAACGAACACTGAAGCTTTCTTT. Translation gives CASSLQTNTEAFF.

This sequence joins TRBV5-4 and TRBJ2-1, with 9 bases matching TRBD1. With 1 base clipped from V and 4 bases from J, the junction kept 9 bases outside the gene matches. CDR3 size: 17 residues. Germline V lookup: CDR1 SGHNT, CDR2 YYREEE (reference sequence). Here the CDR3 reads CASSLSTGGGPYNEQFF. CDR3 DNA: TGTGCCAGCAGCTTGTCCACAGGGGGCGGACCTTACAATGAGCAGTTCTTC.

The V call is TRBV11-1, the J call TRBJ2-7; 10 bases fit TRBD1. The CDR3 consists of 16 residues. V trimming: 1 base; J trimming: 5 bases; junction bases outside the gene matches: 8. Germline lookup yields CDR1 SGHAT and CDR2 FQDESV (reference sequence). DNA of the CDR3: TGTGCCAGCAGCTTAGTGGGACAGGGGATGAGGAACGAGCAGTACTTC. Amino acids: CASSLVGQGMRNEQYF.

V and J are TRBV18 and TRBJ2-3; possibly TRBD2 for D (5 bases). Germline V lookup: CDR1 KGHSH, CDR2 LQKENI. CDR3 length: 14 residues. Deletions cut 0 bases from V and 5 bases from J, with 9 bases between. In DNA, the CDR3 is TGTGCCAGCTCACCACCTATGAGGGTAGATACGCAGTATTTT. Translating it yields CASSPPMRVDTQYF.